This TCR beta chain is drawn from a study of shared T cell receptors in the human thymus. V was pared by 9 bases and J by 0 bases, with 11 bases of the junction left unmatched. CDR1 is SNHLY, CDR2 FYNNEI, per germline. There are 18 residues in the CDR3. TCRdb's copy holds only in-frame clones and misses some; the assay was immunoSEQ multiplex PCR. The sample lists about 610,000 clones, roughly 90% occurring once. This sample also appeared in a second study, on human thymus T cells.

This receptor was taken from a boy less than two years old with a congenital heart defect. Sequenced sample: thymocytes. J is TRBJ2-3 and V is TRBV2, with 14 bases that match TRBD2. Written as DNA, the CDR3 is TGTGCCAGTCGCCCGGTGGGGACTAGCGGGGGTAGCACAGATACGCAGTATTTT. Its protein is CASRPVGTSGGSTDTQYF.